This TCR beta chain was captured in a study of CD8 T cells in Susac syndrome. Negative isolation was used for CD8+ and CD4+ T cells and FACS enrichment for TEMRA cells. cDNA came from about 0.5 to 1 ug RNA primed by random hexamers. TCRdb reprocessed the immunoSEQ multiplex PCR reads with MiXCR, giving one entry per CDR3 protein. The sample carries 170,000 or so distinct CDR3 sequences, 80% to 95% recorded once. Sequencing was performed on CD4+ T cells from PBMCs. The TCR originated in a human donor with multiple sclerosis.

The CDR3 here is CASVTSGGSTDTQYF. The CDR3 DNA reads as TGTGCCAGCGTTACTAGCGGGGGAAGCACAGATACGCAGTATTTT. The chain recombines TRBV25-1 with TRBJ2-3; TRBD2 agrees at 11 bases. V lost 8 bases, J lost 0 bases, and 4 bases stayed unmatched. The CDR3 has 15 residues. The germline gives CDR1 MGHDK, CDR2 SYGVNS.